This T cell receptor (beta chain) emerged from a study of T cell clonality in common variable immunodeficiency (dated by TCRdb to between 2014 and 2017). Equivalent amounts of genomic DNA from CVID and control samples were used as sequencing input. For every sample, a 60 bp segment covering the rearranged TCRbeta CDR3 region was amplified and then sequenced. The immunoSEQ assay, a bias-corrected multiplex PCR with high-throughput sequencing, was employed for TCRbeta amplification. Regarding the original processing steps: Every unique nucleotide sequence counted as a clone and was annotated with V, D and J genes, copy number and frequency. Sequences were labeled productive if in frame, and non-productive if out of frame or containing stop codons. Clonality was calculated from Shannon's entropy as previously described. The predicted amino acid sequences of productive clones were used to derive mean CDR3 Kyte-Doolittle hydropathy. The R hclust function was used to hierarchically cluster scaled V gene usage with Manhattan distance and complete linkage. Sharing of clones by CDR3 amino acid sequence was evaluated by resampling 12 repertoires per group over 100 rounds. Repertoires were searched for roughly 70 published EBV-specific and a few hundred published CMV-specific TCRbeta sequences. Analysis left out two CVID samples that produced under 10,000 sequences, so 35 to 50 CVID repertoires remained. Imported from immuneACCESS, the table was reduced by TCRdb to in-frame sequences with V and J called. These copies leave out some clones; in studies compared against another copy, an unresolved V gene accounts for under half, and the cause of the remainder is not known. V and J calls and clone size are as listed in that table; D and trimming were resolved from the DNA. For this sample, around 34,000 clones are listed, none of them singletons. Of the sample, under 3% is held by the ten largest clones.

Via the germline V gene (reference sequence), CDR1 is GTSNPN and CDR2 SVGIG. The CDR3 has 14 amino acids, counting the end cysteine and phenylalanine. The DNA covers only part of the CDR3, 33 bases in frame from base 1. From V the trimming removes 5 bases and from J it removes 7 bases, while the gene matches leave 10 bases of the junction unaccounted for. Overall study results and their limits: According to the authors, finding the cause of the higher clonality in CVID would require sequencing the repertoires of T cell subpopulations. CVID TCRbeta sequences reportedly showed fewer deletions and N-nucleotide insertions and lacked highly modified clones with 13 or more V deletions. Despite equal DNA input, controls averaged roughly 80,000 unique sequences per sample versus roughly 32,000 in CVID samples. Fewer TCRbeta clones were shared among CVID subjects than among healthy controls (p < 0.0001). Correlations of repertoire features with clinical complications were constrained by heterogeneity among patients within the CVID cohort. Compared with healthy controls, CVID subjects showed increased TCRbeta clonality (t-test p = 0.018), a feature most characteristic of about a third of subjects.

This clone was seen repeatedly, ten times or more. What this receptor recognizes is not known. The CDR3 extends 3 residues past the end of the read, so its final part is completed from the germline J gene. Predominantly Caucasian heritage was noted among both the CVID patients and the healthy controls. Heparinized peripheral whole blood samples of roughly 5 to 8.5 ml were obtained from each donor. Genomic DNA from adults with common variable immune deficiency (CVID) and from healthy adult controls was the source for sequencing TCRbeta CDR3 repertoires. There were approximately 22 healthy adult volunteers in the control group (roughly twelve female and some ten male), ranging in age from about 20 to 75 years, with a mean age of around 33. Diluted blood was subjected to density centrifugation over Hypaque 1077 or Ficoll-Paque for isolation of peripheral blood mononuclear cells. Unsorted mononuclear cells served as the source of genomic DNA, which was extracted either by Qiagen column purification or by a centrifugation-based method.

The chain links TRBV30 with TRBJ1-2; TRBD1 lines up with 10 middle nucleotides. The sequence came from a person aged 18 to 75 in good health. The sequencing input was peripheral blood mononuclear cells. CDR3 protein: CAWGRDRGQRGYTF. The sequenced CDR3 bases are TGTGCCTGGGGCCGAGACAGGGGGCAACGTGGC.